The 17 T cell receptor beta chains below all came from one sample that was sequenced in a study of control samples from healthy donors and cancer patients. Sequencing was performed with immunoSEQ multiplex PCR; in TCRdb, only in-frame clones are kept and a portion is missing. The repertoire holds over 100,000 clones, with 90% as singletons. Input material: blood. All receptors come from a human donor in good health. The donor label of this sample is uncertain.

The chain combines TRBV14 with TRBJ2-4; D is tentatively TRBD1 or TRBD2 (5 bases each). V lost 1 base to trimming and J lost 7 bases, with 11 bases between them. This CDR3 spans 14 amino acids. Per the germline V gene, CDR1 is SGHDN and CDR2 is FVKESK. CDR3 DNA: TGTGCCAGCAGCCAAGGGAACAGGAGGAACATTCAGTACTTC. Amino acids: CASSQGNRRNIQYF. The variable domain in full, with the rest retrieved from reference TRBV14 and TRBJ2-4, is EAGVTQFPSHSVIEKGQTVTLRCDPISGHDNLYWYRRVMGKEIKFLLHFVKESKQDESGMPNNRFLAERTGGTYSTLKVQPAELEDSGVYFCASSQGNRRNIQYFGAGTRLSVL.

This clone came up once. CDR3 in DNA: TGCGCCAGCAGCCAAGACTTCCCTGCCCCGGCTAACTATGGCTACACCTTC. Translated: CASSQDFPAPANYGYTF. This sequence joins TRBV4-1 and TRBJ1-2; unclear D gene. CDR3 length: 17 amino acids. Germline-derived CDR1 and CDR2 are MGHRA and YSYEKL. Between the trimmed V and J ends, which lost 0 bases and 0 bases, there was a span of 14 bases.

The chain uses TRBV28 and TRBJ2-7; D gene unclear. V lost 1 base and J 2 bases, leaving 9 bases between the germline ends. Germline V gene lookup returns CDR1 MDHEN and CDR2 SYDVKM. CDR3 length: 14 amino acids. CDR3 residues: CASSLSPGAYEQYF. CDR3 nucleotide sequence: TGTGCCAGCAGTTTATCGCCTGGGGCCTACGAGCAGTACTTC.

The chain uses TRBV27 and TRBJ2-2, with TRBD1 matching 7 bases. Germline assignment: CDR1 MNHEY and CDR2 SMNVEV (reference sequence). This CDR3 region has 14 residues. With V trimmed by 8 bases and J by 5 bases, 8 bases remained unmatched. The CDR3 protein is CASLRQGGTGELFF. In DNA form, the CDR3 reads TGTGCCAGCCTTAGACAGGGTGGGACCGGGGAGCTGTTTTTT.

CDR3 coding DNA: TGTGCCAGCAGTCCGTGGACAGACTATGGCTACACCTTC. This codes for CASSPWTDYGYTF. This chain links TRBV12-3 or TRBV12-4 with TRBJ1-2; D is possibly TRBD1 (6 bases). V was pared by 5 bases and J by 3 bases, with 10 bases between. The CDR3 is 13 residues long.

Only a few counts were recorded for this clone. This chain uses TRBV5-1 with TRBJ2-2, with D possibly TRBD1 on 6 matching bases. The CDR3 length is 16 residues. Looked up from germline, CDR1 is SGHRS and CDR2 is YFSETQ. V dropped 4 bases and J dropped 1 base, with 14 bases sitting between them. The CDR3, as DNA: TGCGCCAGCAGCCCCTCAGAACAGGGGAACACCGGGGAGCTGTTTTTT. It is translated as CASSPSEQGNTGELFF.

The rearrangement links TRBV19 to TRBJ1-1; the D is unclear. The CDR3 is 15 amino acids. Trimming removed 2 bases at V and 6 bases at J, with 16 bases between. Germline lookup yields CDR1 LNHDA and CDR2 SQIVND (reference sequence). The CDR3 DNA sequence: TGTGCCAGTAGTATACGAGTGATGGGTAGCCCTGAAGCTTTCTTT. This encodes CASSIRVMGSPEAFF.

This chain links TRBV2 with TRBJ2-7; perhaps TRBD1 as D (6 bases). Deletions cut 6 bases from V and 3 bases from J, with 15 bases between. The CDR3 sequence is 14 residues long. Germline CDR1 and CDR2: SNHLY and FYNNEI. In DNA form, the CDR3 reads TGTGCCAGCAGGGAGACAGGTAGGCGCTACGAGCAGTACTTC. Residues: CASRETGRRYEQYF.

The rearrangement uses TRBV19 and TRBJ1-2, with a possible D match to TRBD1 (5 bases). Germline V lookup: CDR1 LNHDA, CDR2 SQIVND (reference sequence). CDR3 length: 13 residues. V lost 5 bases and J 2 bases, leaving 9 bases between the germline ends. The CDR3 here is CASSVEGNYGYTF. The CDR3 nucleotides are TGTGCCAGTAGTGTCGAGGGGAACTATGGCTACACCTTC.

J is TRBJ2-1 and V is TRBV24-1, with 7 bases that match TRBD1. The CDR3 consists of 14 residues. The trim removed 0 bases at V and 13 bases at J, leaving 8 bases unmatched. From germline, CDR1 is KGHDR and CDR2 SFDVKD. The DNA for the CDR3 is TGTGCCACCAGTGATTTGTGGGACAGCTCGAGTCAGTTCTTC. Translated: CATSDLWDSSSQFF.

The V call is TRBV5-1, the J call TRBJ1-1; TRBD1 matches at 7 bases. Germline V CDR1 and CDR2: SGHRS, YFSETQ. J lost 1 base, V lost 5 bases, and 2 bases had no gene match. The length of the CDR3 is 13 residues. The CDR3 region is CASRGTANTEAFF. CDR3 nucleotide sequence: TGCGCCAGCAGGGGGACAGCGAACACTGAAGCTTTCTTT.

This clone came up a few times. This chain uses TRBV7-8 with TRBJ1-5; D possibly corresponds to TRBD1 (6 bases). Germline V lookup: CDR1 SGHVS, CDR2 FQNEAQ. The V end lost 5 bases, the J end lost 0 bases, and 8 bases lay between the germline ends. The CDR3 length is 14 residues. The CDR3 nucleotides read TGTGCCAGCAGCACGGACAGTAGCAATCAGCCCCAGCATTTT. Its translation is CASSTDSSNQPQHF. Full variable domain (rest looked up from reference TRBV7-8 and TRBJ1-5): GAGVSQSPRYKVAKRGQDVALRCDPISGHVSLFWYQQALGQGPEFLTYFQNEAQLDKSGLPSDRFFAERPEGSVSTLKIQRTQQEDSAVYLCASSTDSSNQPQHFGDGTRLSIL.

The CDR3 spells CASSLEVRTGFGYTF. CDR3 nucleotides: TGCGCCAGCAGCTTGGAGGTCCGGACAGGATTTGGCTACACCTTC. The chain uses TRBV5-1 and TRBJ1-2, with 7 bases identical to TRBD1. The trim removed 0 bases at V and 7 bases at J, leaving 9 bases unmatched. This CDR3 contains 15 residues. Germline V lookup: CDR1 SGHRS, CDR2 YFSETQ.

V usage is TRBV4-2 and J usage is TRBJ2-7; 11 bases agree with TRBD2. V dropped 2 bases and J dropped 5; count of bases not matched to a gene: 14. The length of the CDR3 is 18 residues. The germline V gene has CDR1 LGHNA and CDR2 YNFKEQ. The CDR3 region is CASSQFSLLAGGPNEQYF. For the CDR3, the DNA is TGTGCCAGCAGCCAATTTTCGCTTCTAGCGGGGGGCCCTAACGAGCAGTACTTC.

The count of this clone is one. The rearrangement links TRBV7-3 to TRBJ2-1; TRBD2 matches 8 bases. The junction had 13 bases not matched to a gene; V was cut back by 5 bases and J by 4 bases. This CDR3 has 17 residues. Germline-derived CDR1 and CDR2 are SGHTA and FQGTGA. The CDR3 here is CASSHKPIAGHYNEQFF. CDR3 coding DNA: TGTGCCAGCAGCCATAAACCAATAGCGGGGCATTACAATGAGCAGTTCTTC.

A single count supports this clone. The CDR3 is CASSLEGWDYNEQFF. CDR3 bases: TGTGCCAGCAGCTTAGAGGGTTGGGACTACAATGAGCAGTTCTTC. This chain connects TRBV7-2 to TRBJ2-1; D not certain. This CDR3 has 15 residues. V was cut by 1 base and J by 3 bases, with 10 bases left in between. Germline values: CDR1 SGHTA, CDR2 FQGNSA. The full variable domain, in which reference TRBV7-2 and TRBJ2-1 provide the parts outside the CDR3, is GAGVSQSPSNKVTEKGKDVELRCDPISGHTALYWYRQSLGQGLEFLIYFQGNSAPDKSGLPSDRFSAERTGGSVSTLTIQRTQQEDSAVYLCASSLEGWDYNEQFFGPGTRLTVL.

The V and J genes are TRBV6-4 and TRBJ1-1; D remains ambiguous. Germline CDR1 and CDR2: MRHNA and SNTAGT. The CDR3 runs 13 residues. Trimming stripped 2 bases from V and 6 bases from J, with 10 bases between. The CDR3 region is CASSDTKGAEAFF. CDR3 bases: TGTGCCAGCAGTGACACCAAGGGCGCTGAAGCTTTCTTT.